This is a list of T cell receptor beta chains from one sample in a study of T cell responses to AZD1222 COVID-19 vaccine. Generated by immunoSEQ multiplex PCR, the TCRdb table keeps only in-frame clones and is missing some. The data contain about 120,000 clones, 80% to 90% of them singletons. The sequences come from peripheral blood, collected on day 0 of MenACWY control vaccination. Every receptor here comes from an adult in good health. CDR3s include the opening cysteine and the closing phenylalanine or tryptophan.

V gene: TRBV4-3
J gene: TRBJ1-1
CDR3 protein: CASSQQGYTEAFF

V gene: TRBV24-1
J gene: TRBJ1-5
CDR3 protein: CATSVPGPKGENQPQHF

V gene: TRBV4-2
J gene: TRBJ2-1
CDR3 protein: CASSPREASGDSYYYNEQFF

V gene: TRBV6-5
J gene: TRBJ1-2
CDR3 protein: CASKRGTGADYGYTF

V gene: TRBV19
J gene: TRBJ1-1
CDR3 protein: CASRGFTEAFF

V gene: TRBV13
J gene: TRBJ1-2
CDR3 protein: CASSLDSAGTSLNYGYTF

V gene: TRBV5-5
J gene: TRBJ1-5
CDR3 protein: CASSPRPGNSNQPQHF

V gene: TRBV2
J gene: TRBJ1-4
CDR3 protein: CASRQGEANEKLFF

V gene: TRBV5-1
J gene: TRBJ2-7
CDR3 protein: CASSLDGRPGNGEQYF

V gene: TRBV30
J gene: TRBJ2-2
CDR3 protein: CAWITRDRGSTGELFF

V gene: TRBV20-1
J gene: TRBJ2-5
CDR3 protein: CSARRRETQYF

V gene: TRBV6-6
J gene: TRBJ2-5
CDR3 protein: CASNPAGSETQYF

V gene: TRBV28
J gene: TRBJ1-1
CDR3 protein: CASMHSGRRGRGAFF

V gene: TRBV30
J gene: TRBJ1-5
CDR3 protein: CAWSAGQAPTQPQHF